The 14 T cell receptor beta chains presented below share a single source sample, sequenced in a study of shared clonotypes between healthy human individuals. Assay: immunoSEQ multiplex PCR; the TCRdb copy retains only in-frame clones and omits some. Of nearly 750,000 clones detected, over 60% appear once; the ten largest clones hold approximately 2%. Specimen: memory CD4+ T cells sorted from blood. Specified subset: CD45RA-negative fraction. Every receptor here comes from a woman aged 25 to 39 in good health.

This chain uses TRBV28 with TRBJ2-3; D gene ambiguous. CDR1 is MDHEN and CDR2 is SYDVKM in the germline V gene. This CDR3 has 11 amino acids. Trimming cost V 6 bases and J 6 bases, with 7 bases left between them. The CDR3 DNA follows: TGTGCCAGCAGCACAATTGATACGCAGTATTTT. It specifies CASSTIDTQYF. The variable domain in full, with the rest retrieved from reference TRBV28 and TRBJ2-3, is DVKVTQSSRYLVKRTGEKVFLECVQDMDHENMFWYRQDPGLGLRLIYFSYDVKMKEKGDIPEGYSVSREKKERFSLILESASTNQTSMYLCASSTIDTQYFGPGTRLTVL.

V is TRBV28 and J is TRBJ1-5; TRBD1 might be the D (6 bases). In germline, CDR1 is MDHEN, CDR2 SYDVKM. V lost 5 bases and J 3 bases, leaving 14 bases between the germline ends. The CDR3 length is 15 residues. This CDR3 is CASSPTQGNNQPQHF. DNA for the CDR3: TGTGCCAGCAGTCCGACACAGGGAAACAATCAGCCCCAGCATTTT.

The chain employs TRBV7-6 and TRBJ2-2; 8 bases line up with TRBD2. Trimming took 4 bases from V and 5 from J; bases not matched to a gene: 6. Looked up from germline, CDR1 is SGHVS and CDR2 is FNYEAQ. The CDR3 length is 15 residues. DNA for the CDR3: TGTGCCAGCAGCTCAGCGGGAGTCAGGACCGGGGAGCTGTTTTTT. Protein product: CASSSAGVRTGELFF. Combining the CDR3 with reference TRBV7-6 and TRBJ2-2 gives the whole variable domain GAGVSQSPRYKVTKRGQDVALRCDPISGHVSLYWYRQALGQGPEFLTYFNYEAQQDKSGLPNDRFSAERPEGSISTLTIQRTEQRDSAMYRCASSSAGVRTGELFFGEGSRLTVL.

The chain has TRBV5-8 and TRBJ1-4; D gene uncertain. V lost 2 bases, J lost 8 bases, and 13 bases lay in between. Germline V gives CDR1 SGHTS, CDR2 YDEGEE. This CDR3 spans 14 amino acids. The chain's CDR3 is CASSFGTIGEKLFF. The CDR3 DNA is TGTGCCAGCAGCTTCGGTACAATAGGGGAAAAACTGTTTTTT.

V is TRBV10-3 and J is TRBJ2-5, with 8 bases aligning to TRBD1. V shed 6 bases, J shed 2 bases, and the junction held 11 bases outside the gene matches. This CDR3 contains 16 residues. Looked up from germline, CDR1 is ENHRY and CDR2 is SYGVKD. CDR3 DNA sequence: TGTGCCATCAGGGATGACAGGGGTCTAAAACAAGAGACCCAGTACTTC. As protein: CAIRDDRGLKQETQYF.

Here the CDR3 DNA reads TGTGCCAGCAGTCCTTATGACAGGGGCTATGGCTACACCTTC. The encoded protein is CASSPYDRGYGYTF. This chain connects TRBV14 to TRBJ1-2; 8 bases are a match to TRBD1. V lost 6 bases to trimming and J lost 4 bases; unmatched junction nucleotides: 7. CDR3 length: 14 amino acids. Per the germline V gene, CDR1 is SGHDN and CDR2 is FVKESK. The full variable domain, completed using reference TRBV14 and TRBJ1-2, is EAGVTQFPSHSVIEKGQTVTLRCDPISGHDNLYWYRRVMGKEIKFLLHFVKESKQDESGMPNNRFLAERTGGTYSTLKVQPAELEDSGVYFCASSPYDRGYGYTFGSGTRLTVV.

This chain links TRBV5-1 with TRBJ2-1; TRBD2 matches at 7 bases. The ends lost 1 base at V and 6 bases at J; junction bases unmatched: 10. CDR1 is SGHRS and CDR2 is YFSETQ in the germline V gene. The CDR3 is 16 amino acids. The CDR3 DNA follows: TGCGCCAGCAGCTTGTCTCCCGGGACTATAAGCAATGAGCAGTTCTTC. Translating gives CASSLSPGTISNEQFF.

This chain connects TRBV7-6 to TRBJ1-1, with 12 bases that match TRBD1. Germline CDR1 and CDR2: SGHVS and FNYEAQ. J gave up 7 bases and V 4 bases, and 7 bases lay outside the gene matches. The CDR3 spans 15 residues. For the CDR3, the DNA is TGTGCCAGCAGCTGGGGACAGGGGGCCGGGTATGAAGCTTTCTTT. This gives the protein CASSWGQGAGYEAFF.

The chain uses TRBV11-2 and TRBJ2-7; TRBD1 matches 11 bases. Germline trimming cut 4 bases from V and 6 bases from J; bases unmatched to any gene: 8. Germline CDR1 and CDR2: SGHAT and FQNNGV. CDR3 length: 15 residues. This CDR3 reads CASSSRGQGVGEQYF. The DNA for the CDR3 is TGTGCCAGCAGCTCAAGGGGACAGGGGGTCGGCGAGCAGTACTTC.

The V gene is TRBV18, the J gene TRBJ2-1; the D gene is possibly TRBD2 (6 bases). Germline assignment: CDR1 KGHSH and CDR2 LQKENI. This CDR3 is 13 amino acids long. Deletions cut 0 bases from V and 10 bases from J, with 10 bases between. The CDR3 nucleotides are TGTGCCAGCTCACCACCGCAGGAGGGGGAGCAGTTCTTC. Amino acid sequence: CASSPPQEGEQFF. Full variable domain (missing parts from reference TRBV18 and TRBJ2-1): NAGVMQNPRHLVRRRGQEARLRCSPMKGHSHVYWYRQLPEEGLKFMVYLQKENIIDESGMPKERFSAEFPKEGPSILRIQQVVRGDSAAYFCASSPPQEGEQFFGPGTRLTVL.

This sequence joins TRBV5-1 and TRBJ2-1; the match to TRBD2 covers 13 bases. Losses at the gene ends were 6 bases for V and 10 bases for J; bases not matched to a gene: 13. Germline V gene data show CDR1 as SGHRS and CDR2 as YFSETQ. The CDR3 contains 16 residues. CDR3 residues: CASKGLAGDQLGEQFF. CDR3 bases: TGCGCCAGCAAAGGACTAGCGGGAGACCAGCTGGGGGAGCAGTTCTTC.

The chain has TRBV5-6 and TRBJ1-4; D uncertain. V lost 4 bases and J 7 bases, leaving 14 bases between the germline ends. This CDR3 spans 14 amino acids. Germline V gene lookup returns CDR1 SGHDT and CDR2 YYEEEE. This CDR3 is CASSSPGIREKLFF. The CDR3 DNA follows: TGTGCCAGCAGCAGCCCAGGTATACGTGAAAAACTGTTTTTT.

This clone was observed a few times. This chain uses TRBV2 with TRBJ2-2; tentatively, D is TRBD1 (5 bases). V lost 7 bases and J 6 bases, leaving 21 bases between the germline ends. This CDR3 spans 16 amino acids. CDR1 SNHLY and CDR2 FYNNEI come from the germline V gene. CDR3 DNA: TGTGCCAGCACTAGAGACAGATCGAAGCGTGCCGGGGAGCTGTTTTTT. Protein sequence: CASTRDRSKRAGELFF.

The chain couples TRBV2 to TRBJ2-3, with 8 positions matching TRBD2. The V segment lost 6 bases and the J segment 9 bases; nucleotides outside the gene matches: 8. CDR1 and CDR2 (germline): SNHLY, FYNNEI. The length of the CDR3 is 13 residues. CDR3 protein: CASRTQLADTQYF. DNA of the CDR3: TGTGCCAGCAGAACCCAACTAGCGGACACGCAGTATTTT. Supplemented by reference TRBV2 and TRBJ2-3, the full variable domain reads EPEVTQTPSHQVTQMGQEVILRCVPISNHLYFYWYRQILGQKVEFLVSFYNNEISEKSEIFDDQFSVERPDGSNFTLKIRSTKLEDSAMYFCASRTQLADTQYFGPGTRLTVL.